The entry below gives a single T cell receptor beta chain sequence along with its context. Its cognate antigen has yet to be identified. No qualities accompany the bases; no much larger clone lies one base away. TCRbeta CDR3 regions were sequenced with the immunoSEQ Assay. After extraction, genomic DNA underwent amplification by bias-controlled multiplex PCR, followed by high-throughput sequencing. Per the authors' processing: To quantify the absolute abundance of every unique TCRbeta CDR3 region, sequences were collapsed and filtered. T cell fraction was estimated by normalizing TCRbeta template counts to usable DNA, with usable DNA measured through amplification of reference genes found in all nucleated cells. Repertoire TCRs were annotated as SARS-CoV-2-specific by exact matching of V gene, CDR3 amino acid sequence and J gene to a known reactive TCR set. MIRA supplied the reference SARS-CoV-2 TCR set, which was filtered for enrichment in COVID-19-positive ImmuneCODE repertoires so that public or cross-reactive TCRs were removed. Based on the MIRA antigens, annotated TCRs were further analysed at the level of specific ORF or position within ORF. Depth was the summed frequency of annotated unique rearrangements, while breadth was defined as annotated unique rearrangements over total unique productive rearrangements. Group comparisons of TCR breadth used two-sided Wilcoxon rank-sum tests. TCRdb limited this immuneACCESS table to in-frame rearrangements with V and J called. A share of clones is missing; checked studies link under half to unresolved V genes, and the rest is unexplained. For V, J and clone size, that table is used; D and trimming come from the DNA. The sample table holds roughly 330,000 clones, of which about nine tenths were seen once. The ten largest make up about 5% of the sample.

These data originate in a study of Ad26.COV2.S vaccination and SARS-CoV-2 variants (dated by TCRdb to the early 2020s). Looking at the study overall: Vaccine-arm donors were drawn from COV1001, a multicentre, randomized, double-blind, placebo-controlled phase I-IIa trial of Ad26.COV2.S in healthy adults. Ad26.COV2.S was administered intramuscularly at 5 x 10^10 or 1 x 10^11 viral particles, either as a single shot or as two shots given 56 days apart. TCRbeta repertoire sequencing was used to assess the specificity and breadth of SARS-CoV-2-reactive T cell receptors after Ad26.COV2.S vaccination. A total of 32 samples were included in the TCR-sequenced set, comprising approximately 20 Ad26.COV2.S vaccine recipients, 5 placebo recipients and 8 SARS-CoV-2 convalescent individuals. Trial participants were randomized into five groups of five: low-dose or high-dose Ad26.COV2.S given once or twice, or placebo on both occasions. Throughout the experiments and outcome assessment, investigators stayed blinded to trial group allocation. General study outcomes and caveats: Comparable non-spike TCR breadth was observed between vaccine and placebo recipients, consistent with only spike being contained in the vaccine. After vaccination, substantial breadth of spike-specific CD8+ and CD4+ T cell responses was reported. Compared with placebo recipients, Ad26.COV2.S recipients showed higher spike-specific TCR breadth (P = 0.0014). The study lacked the statistical power to compare responses across vaccine doses or regimens. It was noted by the authors that total T cell responses may have been underestimated by the TCR breadth and depth analyses.

The CDR3 runs 13 residues from the cysteine to the phenylalanine. Left in the record is the CDR3 DNA by itself, 39 bases read in frame from the first base. The germline V gene (reference sequence) gives CDR1 as LNHDA and CDR2 as SQIVND. V loses 5 bases at its end and J loses 12 bases; junction bases beyond the gene matches: 12. Interpreted using the paper, the treatment or condition label stands for: about 20 received Ad26.COV2.S at low or high dose, single or two shots; five or six received placebo; per-sample allocation not given. Repertoires of vaccine and placebo recipients were sequenced from samples collected on day 63 after the first injection. Between 29 July and 7 August 2020, Cohort 1b enrolled about two dozen adults aged 18-55 years at one site in Boston, USA. Ad26.COV2.S was a replication-incompetent adenovirus type 26 vector that expressed a prefusion-stabilized SARS-CoV-2 spike protein derived from the original Wuhan strain.

The receptor was derived from a person between 18 and 65 years old who received the Ad26.COV2.S COVID-19 vaccine or a placebo. The specimen was peripheral blood, collected in a trial of Ad26.COV2.S vaccine versus placebo. The rearranged chain carries TRBV19 and TRBJ1-2, with 7 central nucleotides matching TRBD1. The CDR3: CASSPQGSRGHTF. The nucleotide sequence reads TGTGCCAGTAGTCCACAGGGGTCCCGTGGTCACACCTTC.